The clone carrying this T cell receptor beta chain was detected only a few times. Its target is not known. CDR1 is KGHSH and CDR2 is LQKENI in the germline V gene. The CDR3 runs 16 residues. The V gene lost 2 bases and the J gene lost 2 bases, with 15 bases spanning the gap. The entry originates in a study of early T cells in non-severe SARS-CoV-2 infection. Overall study: Sequencing of bulk RNA from unsorted whole blood was done, without chain pairing. Points from the study as a whole: VDJdb matching, biased toward anti-spike CD8 responses, missed private and CD4 specificities.

The protocol attached unique molecular identifiers to individual cDNA molecules. TCRdb used MiXCR to reprocess the 5' RACE reads, holding one entry per CDR3 protein. The table has 45,000 to 70,000 distinct CDR3 sequences, about 5.9% seen once. This receptor was identified in an adult who was a healthcare worker with PCR-confirmed SARS-CoV-2 infection or an uninfected control (not recorded which). This chain uses TRBV18 with TRBJ2-5; D is undetermined. Sequenced material: whole blood. As DNA, the CDR3 is TGTGCCAGCTCACCAATGCTGTCTAACCCACAAGAGACCCAGTACTTC. Amino acids: CASSPMLSNPQETQYF. Supplemented by reference TRBV18 and TRBJ2-5, the full variable domain reads NAGVMQNPRHLVRRRGQEARLRCSPMKGHSHVYWYRQLPEEGLKFMVYLQKENIIDESGMPKERFSAEFPKEGPSILRIQQVVRGDSAAYFCASSPMLSNPQETQYFGPGTRLLVL.